The clone carrying this TCR beta chain was detected only a few times. The sample comes from a study of immune heterogeneity within non-small cell lung tumors. Study-level background: There was 1 tumor not otherwise specified, along with over nine non-squamous carcinomas and several squamous cell carcinomas.

Amplification of the TCR beta CDR3 was achieved through multiplex PCR with 32 V and 13 J primers. TCRdb passed the multiplex PCR reads through MiXCR, listing each CDR3 protein once. The sample records around 16,000 distinct CDR3 sequences, about 30% being singletons. TCRs were amplified from around 660 ng gDNA of bulk tumor per sample. The authors collected several far-apart biopsies from each primary tumor during surgery. Curative surgery was undertaken by patients, who had untreated, newly diagnosed non-small cell lung cancer. CDR3 size: 16 residues. CDR1 is SGHRS and CDR2 is YFSETQ in the germline V gene. After removal of 4 bases from V and 0 bases from J, the junction contained 9 bases not matched to a gene.

The chain is built from TRBV5-1 and TRBJ2-5; 7 nucleotides line up with TRBD2. Specimen: lung tumor tissue. The sequence was collected from a man aged 40-55 years with non-small cell lung cancer. The CDR3 reads CASSRLAVEYQETQYF. CDR3 DNA sequence: TGCGCCAGCAGCCGCCTAGCGGTCGAGTACCAAGAGACCCAGTACTTC.